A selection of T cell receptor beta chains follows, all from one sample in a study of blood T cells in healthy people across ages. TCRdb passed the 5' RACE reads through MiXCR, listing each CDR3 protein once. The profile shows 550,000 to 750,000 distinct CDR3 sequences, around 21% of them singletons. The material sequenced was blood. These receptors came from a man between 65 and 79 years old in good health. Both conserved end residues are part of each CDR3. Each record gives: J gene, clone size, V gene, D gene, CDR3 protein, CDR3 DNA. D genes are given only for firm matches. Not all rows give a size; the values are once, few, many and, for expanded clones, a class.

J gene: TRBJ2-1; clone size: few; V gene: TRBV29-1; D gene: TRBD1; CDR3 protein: CSTGQGSFNEQFF; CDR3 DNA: TGCAGCACCGGACAGGGGAGTTTCAATGAGCAGTTCTTC
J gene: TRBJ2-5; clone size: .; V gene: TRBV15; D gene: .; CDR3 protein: CATSRDEGLHF; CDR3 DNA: TGTGCCACCAGCAGAGATGAGGGTTTGCACTTC
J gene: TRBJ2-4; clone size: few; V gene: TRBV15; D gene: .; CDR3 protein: CATSISSESIQYF; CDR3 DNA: TGTGCCACCAGCATATCCAGCGAGAGCATTCAGTACTTC
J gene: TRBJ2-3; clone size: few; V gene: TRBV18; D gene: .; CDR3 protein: CASSPPASTQYF; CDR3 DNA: TGTGCCAGCTCACCACCGGCGAGCACGCAGTATTTT
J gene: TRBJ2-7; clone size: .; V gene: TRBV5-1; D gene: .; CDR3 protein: CASSDSGCEQYF; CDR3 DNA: TGCGCCAGCAGCGACAGCGGCTGCGAGCAGTACTTC
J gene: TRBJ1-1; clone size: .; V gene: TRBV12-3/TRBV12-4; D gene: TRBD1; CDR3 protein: CASTPGTGRTEAFF; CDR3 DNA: TGTGCCAGCACCCCAGGGACAGGGCGGACTGAAGCTTTCTTT
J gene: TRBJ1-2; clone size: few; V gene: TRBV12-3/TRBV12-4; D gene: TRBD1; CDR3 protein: CASSRGQGPNYGYTF; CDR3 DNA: TGTGCCAGCAGCCGAGGACAGGGCCCTAACTATGGCTACACCTTC
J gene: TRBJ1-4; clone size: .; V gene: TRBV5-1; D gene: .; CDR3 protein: CASSLGTENEKLFF; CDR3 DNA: TGCGCCAGCAGCTTGGGGACAGAAAATGAAAAACTGTTTTTT
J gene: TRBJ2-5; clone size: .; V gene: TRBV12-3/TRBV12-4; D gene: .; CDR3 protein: CASSPSGKQETQYF; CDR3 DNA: TGTGCCAGCAGCCCGTCCGGGAAACAAGAGACCCAGTACTTC
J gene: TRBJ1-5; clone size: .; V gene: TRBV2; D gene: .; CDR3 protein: CASSDWWNGNQPQHF; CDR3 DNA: TGTGCCAGCAGTGATTGGTGGAATGGCAATCAGCCCCAGCATTTT
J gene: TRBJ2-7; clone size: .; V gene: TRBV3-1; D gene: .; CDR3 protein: CASSQLRNYEQYF; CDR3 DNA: TGTGCCAGCAGCCAACTAAGGAACTACGAGCAGTACTTC
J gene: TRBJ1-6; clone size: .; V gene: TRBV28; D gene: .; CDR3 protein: CTSSLRQVRLNSPLHF; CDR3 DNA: TGTACCAGCAGTTTAAGACAGGTTCGCCTTAATTCACCCCTCCACTTT
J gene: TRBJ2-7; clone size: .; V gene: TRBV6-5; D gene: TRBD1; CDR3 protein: CASSKDRGPAYEQYF; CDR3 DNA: TGTGCCAGCAGTAAGGACAGGGGCCCAGCCTACGAGCAGTACTTC
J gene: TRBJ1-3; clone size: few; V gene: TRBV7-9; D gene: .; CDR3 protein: CASNSDSGNTIYF; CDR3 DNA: TGTGCCAGTAACAGTGACTCTGGAAACACCATATATTTT
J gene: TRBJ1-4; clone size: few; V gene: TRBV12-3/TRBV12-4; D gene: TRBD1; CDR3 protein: CASSQQRDRDNEKLFF; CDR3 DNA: TGTGCCAGCAGCCAGCAAAGGGACAGGGATAATGAAAAACTGTTTTTT
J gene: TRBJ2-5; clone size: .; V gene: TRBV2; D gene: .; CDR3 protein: CASSEAPGTPLGQYF; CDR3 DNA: TGTGCCAGCAGTGAAGCGCCAGGGACACCCTTGGGGCAGTACTTC
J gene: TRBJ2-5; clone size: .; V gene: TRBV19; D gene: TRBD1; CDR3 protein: CASSPRQGIQETQYF; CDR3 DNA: TGTGCCAGTAGTCCTAGACAGGGTATCCAAGAGACCCAGTACTTC
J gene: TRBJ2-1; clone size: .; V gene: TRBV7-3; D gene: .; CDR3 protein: CASSSIGGAGYNEQFF; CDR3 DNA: TGTGCCAGCAGCTCCATAGGTGGGGCGGGTTACAATGAGCAGTTCTTC
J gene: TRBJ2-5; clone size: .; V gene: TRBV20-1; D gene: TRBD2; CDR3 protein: CSARGAGEGGARETQYF; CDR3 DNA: TGCAGTGCTAGAGGGGCTGGGGAGGGTGGAGCTCGGGAGACCCAGTACTTC
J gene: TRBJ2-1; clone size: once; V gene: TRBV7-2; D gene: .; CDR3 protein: CASSLGMNDEQFF; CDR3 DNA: TGTGCCAGCAGCTTAGGGATGAACGACGAGCAGTTCTTC
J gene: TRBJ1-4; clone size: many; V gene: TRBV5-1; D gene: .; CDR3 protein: CASSLRRKDEKLFF; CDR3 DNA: TGCGCCAGCAGCTTGAGAAGAAAGGATGAAAAACTGTTTTTT
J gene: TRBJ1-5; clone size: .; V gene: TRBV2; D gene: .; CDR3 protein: CASSEGGSGNQPQHF; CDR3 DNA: TGTGCCAGCAGTGAAGGGGGTAGTGGCAATCAGCCCCAGCATTTT
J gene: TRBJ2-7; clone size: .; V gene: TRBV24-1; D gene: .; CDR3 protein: CATSDAISLAIYEQYF; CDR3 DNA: TGTGCCACCAGTGATGCCATCTCCCTTGCGATCTACGAGCAGTACTTC
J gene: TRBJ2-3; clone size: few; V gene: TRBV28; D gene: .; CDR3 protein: CASSLDTSSTDTQYF; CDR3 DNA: TGTGCCAGCAGTTTAGATACGAGCAGCACAGATACGCAGTATTTT
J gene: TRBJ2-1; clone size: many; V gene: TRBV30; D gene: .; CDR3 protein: CAWSRSGMNEQFF; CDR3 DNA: TGTGCCTGGAGTCGGTCAGGAATGAATGAGCAGTTCTTC
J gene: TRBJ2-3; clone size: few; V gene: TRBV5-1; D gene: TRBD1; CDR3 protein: CASSQTGGEDTQYF; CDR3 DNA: TGCGCCAGCAGCCAGACAGGGGGCGAAGATACGCAGTATTTT
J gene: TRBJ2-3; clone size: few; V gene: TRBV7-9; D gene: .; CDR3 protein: CASSLSSDRSGTDTQYF; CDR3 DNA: TGTGCCAGCAGCTTATCCTCGGACCGAAGTGGGACAGATACGCAGTATTTT
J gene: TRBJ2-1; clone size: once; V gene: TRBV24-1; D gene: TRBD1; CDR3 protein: CATSEHDRANEQFF; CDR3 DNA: TGTGCCACCAGTGAACACGACAGGGCTAATGAGCAGTTCTTC
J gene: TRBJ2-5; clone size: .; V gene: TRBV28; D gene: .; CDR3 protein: CASSFGQGVQETQYF; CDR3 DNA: TGTGCCAGCAGTTTCGGGCAGGGAGTACAAGAGACCCAGTACTTC
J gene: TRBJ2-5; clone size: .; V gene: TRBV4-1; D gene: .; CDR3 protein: CASSQEGGLVETQYF; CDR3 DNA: TGCGCCAGCAGCCAAGAAGGGGGGCTTGTGGAGACCCAGTACTTC